Following are 2 T cell receptor beta chains from one sample sequenced in a study of sequential checkpoint blockade in melanoma (dated 2019 in TCRdb). Taken with the paper, the label for treatment or condition translates to: randomized to nivolumab then ipilimumab (arm A) or the reverse (arm B). The library was built by means of the immunoSEQ multiplex PCR assay. TCRdb mirrors the immuneACCESS table, restricted to in-frame sequences. Some clones are absent from its copies; in checked studies, under half trace to an unresolved V gene, and the reason for the others is unknown. The sample data list about 18,000 clones, and 60% to 75% of these were observed just once. More than 4% of the sample rests with the top ten. The specimen was tumor tissue (inferred from file names), collected from a patient given nivolumab and ipilimumab in sequence. The receptors shown here come from a human donor with melanoma.

The rearrangement joins TRBV29-1 to TRBJ1-2, with a tentative D call TRBD1 (5 bases). Germline assignment: CDR1 SQVTM and CDR2 ANQGSEA. The CDR3 length is 15 residues. V shed 0 bases and J shed 2 bases, with 13 bases lying between them. CDR3 sequence reads: CSVEDPGLLNYGYTF. CDR3 DNA: TGCAGCGTTGAAGATCCGGGACTCTTAAACTATGGCTACACCTTC.

The rearrangement joins TRBV10-2 to TRBJ2-1; D unresolved. The CDR3 is made up of 13 amino acids. Per the germline V gene, CDR1 is WSHSY and CDR2 is SAAADI. Trimming cost V 6 bases and J 10 bases, with 16 bases left between them. CDR3 DNA sequence: TGCGCCAGCAGCGCACAACGGGTGTCGGAGCAGTTCTTC. It specifies CASSAQRVSEQFF.